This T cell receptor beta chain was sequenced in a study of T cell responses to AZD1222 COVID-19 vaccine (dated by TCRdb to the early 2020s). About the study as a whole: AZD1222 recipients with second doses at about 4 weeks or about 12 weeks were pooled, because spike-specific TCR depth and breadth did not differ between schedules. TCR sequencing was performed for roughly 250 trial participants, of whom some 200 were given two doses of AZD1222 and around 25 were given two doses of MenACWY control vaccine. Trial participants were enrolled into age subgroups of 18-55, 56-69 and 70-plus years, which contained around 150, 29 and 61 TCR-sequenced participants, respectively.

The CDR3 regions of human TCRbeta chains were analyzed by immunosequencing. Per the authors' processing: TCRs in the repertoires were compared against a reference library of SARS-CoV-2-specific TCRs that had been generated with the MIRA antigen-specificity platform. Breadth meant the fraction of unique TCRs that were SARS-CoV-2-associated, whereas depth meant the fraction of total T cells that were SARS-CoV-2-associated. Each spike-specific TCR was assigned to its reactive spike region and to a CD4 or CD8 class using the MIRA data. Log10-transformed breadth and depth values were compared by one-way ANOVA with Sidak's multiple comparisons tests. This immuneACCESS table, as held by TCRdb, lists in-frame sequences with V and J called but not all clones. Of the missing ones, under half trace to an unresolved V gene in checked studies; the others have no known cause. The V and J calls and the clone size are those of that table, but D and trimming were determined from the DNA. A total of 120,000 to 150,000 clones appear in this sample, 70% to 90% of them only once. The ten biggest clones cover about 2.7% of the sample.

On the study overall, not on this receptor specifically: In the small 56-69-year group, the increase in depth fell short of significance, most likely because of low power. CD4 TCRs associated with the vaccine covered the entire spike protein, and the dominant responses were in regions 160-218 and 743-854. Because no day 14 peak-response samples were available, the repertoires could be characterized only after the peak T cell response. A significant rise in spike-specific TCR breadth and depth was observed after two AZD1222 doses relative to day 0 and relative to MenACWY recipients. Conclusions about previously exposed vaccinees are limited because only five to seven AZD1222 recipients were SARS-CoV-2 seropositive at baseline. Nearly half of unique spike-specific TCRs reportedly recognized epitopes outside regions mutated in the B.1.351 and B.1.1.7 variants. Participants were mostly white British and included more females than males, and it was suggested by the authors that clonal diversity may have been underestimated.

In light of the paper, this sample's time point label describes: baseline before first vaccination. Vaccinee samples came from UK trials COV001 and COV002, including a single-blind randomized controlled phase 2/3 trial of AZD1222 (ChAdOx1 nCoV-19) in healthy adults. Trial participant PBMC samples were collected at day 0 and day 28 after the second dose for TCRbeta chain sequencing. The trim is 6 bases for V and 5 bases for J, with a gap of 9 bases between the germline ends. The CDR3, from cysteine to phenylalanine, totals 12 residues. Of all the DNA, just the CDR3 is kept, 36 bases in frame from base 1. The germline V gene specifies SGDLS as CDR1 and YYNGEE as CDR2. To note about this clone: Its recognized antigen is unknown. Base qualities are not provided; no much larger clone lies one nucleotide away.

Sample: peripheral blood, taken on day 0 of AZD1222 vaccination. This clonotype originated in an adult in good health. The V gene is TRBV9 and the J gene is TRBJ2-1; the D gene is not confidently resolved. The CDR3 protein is CASNADNNEQFF. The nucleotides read TGTGCCAGCAACGCAGACAACAATGAGCAGTTCTTC.